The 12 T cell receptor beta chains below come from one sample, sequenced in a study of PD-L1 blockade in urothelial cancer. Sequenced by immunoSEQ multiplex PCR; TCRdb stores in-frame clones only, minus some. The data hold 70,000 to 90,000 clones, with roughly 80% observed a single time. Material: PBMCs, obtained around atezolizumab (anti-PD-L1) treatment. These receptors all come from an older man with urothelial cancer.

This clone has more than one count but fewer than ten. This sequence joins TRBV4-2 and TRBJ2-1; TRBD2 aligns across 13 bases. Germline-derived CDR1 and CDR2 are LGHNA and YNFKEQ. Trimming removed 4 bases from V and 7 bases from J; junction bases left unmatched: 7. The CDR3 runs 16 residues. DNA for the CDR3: TGTGCCAGCAGCCTACTAGCGGGGGGGCCGGATAATGAGCAGTTCTTC. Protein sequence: CASSLLAGGPDNEQFF.

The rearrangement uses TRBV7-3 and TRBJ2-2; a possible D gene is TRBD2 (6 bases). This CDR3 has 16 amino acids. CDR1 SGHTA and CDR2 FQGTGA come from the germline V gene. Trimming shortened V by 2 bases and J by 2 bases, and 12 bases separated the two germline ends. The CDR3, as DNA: TGTGCCAGCAGCTTATCCCGGGACTTCAACACCGGGGAGCTGTTTTTT. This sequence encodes CASSLSRDFNTGELFF.

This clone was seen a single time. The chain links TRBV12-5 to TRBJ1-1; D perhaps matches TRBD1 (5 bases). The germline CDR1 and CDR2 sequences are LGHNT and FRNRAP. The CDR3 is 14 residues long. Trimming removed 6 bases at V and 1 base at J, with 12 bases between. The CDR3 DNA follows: TGTGCTAGTGGGCAGCTTACAGGGAACACTGAAGCTTTCTTT. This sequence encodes CASGQLTGNTEAFF.

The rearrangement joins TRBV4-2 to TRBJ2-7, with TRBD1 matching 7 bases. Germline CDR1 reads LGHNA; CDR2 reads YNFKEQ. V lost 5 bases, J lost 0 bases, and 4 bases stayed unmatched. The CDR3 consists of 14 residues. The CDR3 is CASSFGTASYEQYF. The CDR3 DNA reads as TGTGCCAGCAGCTTCGGGACAGCCTCCTACGAGCAGTACTTC.

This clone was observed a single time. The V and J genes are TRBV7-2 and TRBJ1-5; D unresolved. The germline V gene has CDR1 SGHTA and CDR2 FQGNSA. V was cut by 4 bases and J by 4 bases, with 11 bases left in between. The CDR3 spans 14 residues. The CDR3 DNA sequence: TGTGCCAGCAGCTCTGGAGGGCCAAATCAGCCCCAGCATTTT. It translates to CASSSGGPNQPQHF.

The CDR3 reads CASRLRANTGELFF. The DNA for the CDR3 is TGTGCCAGCAGGTTGAGAGCGAACACCGGGGAGCTGTTTTTT. V and J are TRBV7-7 and TRBJ2-2; D is ambiguous. The CDR3 spans 14 residues. Trimming left V 6 bases short and J 0 bases short, with 8 bases between. The germline V gene encodes CDR1 SSHAT and CDR2 FNYEAQ (reference sequence).

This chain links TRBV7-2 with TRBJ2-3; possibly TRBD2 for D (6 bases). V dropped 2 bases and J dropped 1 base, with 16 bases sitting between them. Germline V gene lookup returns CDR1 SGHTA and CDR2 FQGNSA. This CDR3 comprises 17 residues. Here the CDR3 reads CASSLTGGNLGTDTQYF. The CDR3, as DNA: TGTGCCAGCAGCTTAACCGGAGGGAATCTGGGCACAGATACGCAGTATTTT.

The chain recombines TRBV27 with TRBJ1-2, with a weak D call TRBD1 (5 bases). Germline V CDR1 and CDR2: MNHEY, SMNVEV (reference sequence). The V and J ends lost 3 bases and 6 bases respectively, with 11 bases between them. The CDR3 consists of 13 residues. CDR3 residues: CASSFAGYHGYTF. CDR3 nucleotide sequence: TGTGCCAGCAGTTTCGCAGGGTATCATGGCTACACCTTC.

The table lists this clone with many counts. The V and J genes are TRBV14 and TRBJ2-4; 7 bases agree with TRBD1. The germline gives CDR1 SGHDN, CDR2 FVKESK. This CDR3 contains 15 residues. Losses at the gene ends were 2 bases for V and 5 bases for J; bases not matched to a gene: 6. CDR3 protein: CASSQFRQGENIQYF. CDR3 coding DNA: TGTGCCAGCAGCCAATTTCGACAGGGCGAAAACATTCAGTACTTC.

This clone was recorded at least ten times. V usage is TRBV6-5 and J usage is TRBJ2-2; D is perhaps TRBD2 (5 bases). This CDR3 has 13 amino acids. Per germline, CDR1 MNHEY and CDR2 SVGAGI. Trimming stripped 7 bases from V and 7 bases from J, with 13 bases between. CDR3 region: CASMTGFIGELFF. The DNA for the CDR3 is TGTGCCAGCATGACGGGGTTTATCGGGGAGCTGTTTTTT.

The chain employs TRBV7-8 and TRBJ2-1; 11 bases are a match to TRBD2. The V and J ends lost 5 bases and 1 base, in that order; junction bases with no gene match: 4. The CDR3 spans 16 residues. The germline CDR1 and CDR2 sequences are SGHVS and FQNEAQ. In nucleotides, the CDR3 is TGTGCCAGCAGCCCCCGGACTAGCGGGTCCTACAATGAGCAGTTCTTC. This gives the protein CASSPRTSGSYNEQFF. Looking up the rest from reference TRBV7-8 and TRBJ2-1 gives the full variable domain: GAGVSQSPRYKVAKRGQDVALRCDPISGHVSLFWYQQALGQGPEFLTYFQNEAQLDKSGLPSDRFFAERPEGSVSTLKIQRTQQEDSAVYLCASSPRTSGSYNEQFFGPGTRLTVL.

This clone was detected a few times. The DNA of the CDR3 is TGTGCCAGCAGCACGAAAAATAGTCGGTTTAGCAATCAGCCCCAGCATTTT. It specifies CASSTKNSRFSNQPQHF. This chain connects TRBV11-2 to TRBJ1-5, with D unclear. CDR3 length: 17 residues. Per the germline V gene, CDR1 is SGHAT and CDR2 is FQNNGV. V was trimmed by 5 bases and J by 0 bases, leaving 17 bases between them. The full variable domain, rest sourced from reference TRBV11-2 and TRBJ1-5, is EAGVAQSPRYKIIEKRQSVAFWCNPISGHATLYWYQQILGQGPKLLIQFQNNGVVDDSQLPKDRFSAERLKGVDSTLKIQPAKLEDSAVYLCASSTKNSRFSNQPQHFGDGTRLSIL.